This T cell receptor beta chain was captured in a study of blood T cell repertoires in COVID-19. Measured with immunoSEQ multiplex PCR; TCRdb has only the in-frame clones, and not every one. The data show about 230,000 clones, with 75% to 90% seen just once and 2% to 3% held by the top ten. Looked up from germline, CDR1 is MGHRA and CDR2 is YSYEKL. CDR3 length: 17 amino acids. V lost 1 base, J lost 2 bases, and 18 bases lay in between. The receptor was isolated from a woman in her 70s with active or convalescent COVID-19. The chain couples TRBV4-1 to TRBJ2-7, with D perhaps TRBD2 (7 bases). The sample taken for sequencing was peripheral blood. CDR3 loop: CASSQASGGPSPYEQYF. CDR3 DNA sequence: TGCGCCAGCAGCCAAGCCTCGGGGGGCCCTTCACCCTACGAGCAGTACTTC.